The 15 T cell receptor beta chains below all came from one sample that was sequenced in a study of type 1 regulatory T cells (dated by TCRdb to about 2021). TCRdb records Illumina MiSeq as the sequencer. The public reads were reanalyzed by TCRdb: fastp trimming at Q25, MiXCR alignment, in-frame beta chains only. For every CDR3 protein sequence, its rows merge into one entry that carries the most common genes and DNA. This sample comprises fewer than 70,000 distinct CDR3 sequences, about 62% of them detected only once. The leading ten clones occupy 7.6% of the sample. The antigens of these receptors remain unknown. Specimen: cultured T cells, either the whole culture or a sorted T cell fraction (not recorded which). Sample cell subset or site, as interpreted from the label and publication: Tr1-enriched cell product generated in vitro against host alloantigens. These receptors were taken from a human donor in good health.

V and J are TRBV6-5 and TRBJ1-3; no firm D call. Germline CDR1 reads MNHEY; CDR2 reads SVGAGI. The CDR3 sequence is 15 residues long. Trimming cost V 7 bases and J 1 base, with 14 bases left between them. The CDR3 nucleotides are TGTGCCAGCACCCACGTCTCGGGGTCTGGAAACACCATATATTTT. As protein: CASTHVSGSGNTIYF.

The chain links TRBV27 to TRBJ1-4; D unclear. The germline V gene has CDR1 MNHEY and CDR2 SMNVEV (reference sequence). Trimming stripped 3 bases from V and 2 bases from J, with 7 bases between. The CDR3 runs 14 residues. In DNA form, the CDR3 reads TGTGCCAGCAGTTTTTCTGGGACTAATGAAAAACTGTTTTTT. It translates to CASSFSGTNEKLFF.

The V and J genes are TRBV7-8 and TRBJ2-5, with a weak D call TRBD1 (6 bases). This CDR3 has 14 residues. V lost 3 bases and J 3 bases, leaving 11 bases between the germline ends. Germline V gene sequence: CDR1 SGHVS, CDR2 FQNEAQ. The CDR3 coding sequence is TGTGCCAGCAGCTTCAGGGGATGGGAAGAGACCCAGTACTTC. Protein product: CASSFRGWEETQYF.

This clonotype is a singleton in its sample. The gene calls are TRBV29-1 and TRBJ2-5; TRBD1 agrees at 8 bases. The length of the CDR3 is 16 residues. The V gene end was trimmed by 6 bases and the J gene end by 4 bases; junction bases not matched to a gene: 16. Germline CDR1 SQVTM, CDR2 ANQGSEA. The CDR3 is CSVAGGSIGVGETQYF. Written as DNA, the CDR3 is TGCAGCGTGGCAGGGGGCAGTATAGGGGTAGGAGAGACCCAGTACTTC.

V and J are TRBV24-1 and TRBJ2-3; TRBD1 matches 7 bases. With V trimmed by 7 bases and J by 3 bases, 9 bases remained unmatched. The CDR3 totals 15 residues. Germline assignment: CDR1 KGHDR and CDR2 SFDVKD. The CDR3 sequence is CATRPTGRATDTQYF. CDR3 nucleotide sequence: TGTGCCACCAGGCCGACAGGGCGTGCGACAGATACGCAGTATTTT.

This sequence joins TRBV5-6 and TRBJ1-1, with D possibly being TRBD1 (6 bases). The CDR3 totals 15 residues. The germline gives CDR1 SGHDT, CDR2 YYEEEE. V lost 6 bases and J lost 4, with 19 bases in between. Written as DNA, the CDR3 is TGTGCCAGCAACCTAGCTCCTACAGGGCCCACTGAAGCTTTCTTT. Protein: CASNLAPTGPTEAFF.

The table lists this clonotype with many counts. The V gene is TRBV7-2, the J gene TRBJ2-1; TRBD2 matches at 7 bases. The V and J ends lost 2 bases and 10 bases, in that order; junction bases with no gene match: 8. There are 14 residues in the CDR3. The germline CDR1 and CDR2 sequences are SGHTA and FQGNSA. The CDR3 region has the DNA TGTGCCAGCAGCTTATCAGGGCCGGGACTAGAGCAGTTCTTC. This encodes CASSLSGPGLEQFF.

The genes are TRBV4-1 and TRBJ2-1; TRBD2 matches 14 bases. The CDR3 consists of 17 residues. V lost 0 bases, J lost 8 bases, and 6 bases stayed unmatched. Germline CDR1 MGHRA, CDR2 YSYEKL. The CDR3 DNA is TGCGCCAGCAGCCAAGAGGCGGGACTAGCGGGAGCGGATGAGCAGTTCTTC. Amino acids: CASSQEAGLAGADEQFF.

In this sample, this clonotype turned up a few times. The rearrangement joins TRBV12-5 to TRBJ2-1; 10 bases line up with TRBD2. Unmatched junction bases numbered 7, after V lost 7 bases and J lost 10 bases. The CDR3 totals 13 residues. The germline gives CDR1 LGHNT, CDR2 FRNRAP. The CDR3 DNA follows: TGTGCTAGTGAACTAGCGGGAACAAACGAGCAGTTCTTC. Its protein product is CASELAGTNEQFF. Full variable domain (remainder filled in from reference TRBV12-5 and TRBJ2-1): DARVTQTPRHKVTEMGQEVTMRCQPILGHNTVFWYRQTMMQGLELLAYFRNRAPLDDSGMPKDRFSAEMPDATLATLKIQPSEPRDSAVYFCASELAGTNEQFFGPGTRLTVL.

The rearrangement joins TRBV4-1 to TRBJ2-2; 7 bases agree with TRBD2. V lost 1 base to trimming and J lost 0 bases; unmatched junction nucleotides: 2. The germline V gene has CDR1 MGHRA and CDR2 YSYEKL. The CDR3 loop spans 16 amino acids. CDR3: CASSQAGTTNTGELFF. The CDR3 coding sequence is TGCGCCAGCAGCCAAGCTGGGACTACGAACACCGGGGAGCTGTTTTTT.

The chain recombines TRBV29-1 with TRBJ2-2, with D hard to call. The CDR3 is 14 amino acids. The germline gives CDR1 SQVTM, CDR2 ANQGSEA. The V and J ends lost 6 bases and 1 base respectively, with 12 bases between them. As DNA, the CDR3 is TGCAGCGTACAAGGGCCGGGGAACACCGGGGAGCTGTTTTTT. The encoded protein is CSVQGPGNTGELFF.

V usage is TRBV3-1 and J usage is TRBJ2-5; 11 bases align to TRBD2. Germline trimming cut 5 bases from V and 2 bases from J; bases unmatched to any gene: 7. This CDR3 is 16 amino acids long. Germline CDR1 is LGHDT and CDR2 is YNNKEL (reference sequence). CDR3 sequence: CASSSTSGTIQETQYF. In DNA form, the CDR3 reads TGTGCCAGCAGCTCGACTAGCGGGACCATACAAGAGACCCAGTACTTC.

For the CDR3, the DNA is TGCAGTGCCGGTAGGGGACAGGGCACAGATACGCAGTATTTT. It translates to CSAGRGQGTDTQYF. The gene calls are TRBV20-1 and TRBJ2-3; 8 bases are a match to TRBD1. With V trimmed by 6 bases and J by 1 base, 6 bases remained unmatched. CDR3 length: 14 amino acids. Looked up from germline, CDR1 is DFQATT and CDR2 is SNEGSKA (reference sequence).

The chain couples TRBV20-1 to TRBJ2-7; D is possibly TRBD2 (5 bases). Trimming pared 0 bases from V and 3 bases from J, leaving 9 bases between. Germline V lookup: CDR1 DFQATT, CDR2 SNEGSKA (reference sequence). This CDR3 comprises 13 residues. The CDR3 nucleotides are TGCAGTGCTAGAGATCTGAGCGGCTACGAGCAGTACTTC. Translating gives CSARDLSGYEQYF.

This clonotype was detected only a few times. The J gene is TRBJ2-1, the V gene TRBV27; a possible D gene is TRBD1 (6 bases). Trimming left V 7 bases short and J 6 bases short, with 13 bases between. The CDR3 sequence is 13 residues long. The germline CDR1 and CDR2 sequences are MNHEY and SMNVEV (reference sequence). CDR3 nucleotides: TGTGCCAGCACCTGGAGAGGGGGCAATGAGCAGTTCTTC. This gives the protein CASTWRGGNEQFF.